The 24 T cell receptor beta chains presented below share a single source sample, sequenced in a study of blood T cell repertoires in COVID-19 (TCRdb year 2020). Library preparation used the immunoSEQ multiplex PCR assay. TCRdb's version of the immuneACCESS table is confined to in-frame rearrangements and falls short of the full clone set. An unresolved V gene accounts for under half of the shortfall where checked; the remainder is of unknown origin. The sample table shows 150,000 to 200,000 clones, and around 81% are seen once. Approximately 2.5% of the sample rests with the top ten. The specimen sequenced was peripheral blood. Receptors were obtained from a human donor with acute or convalescent COVID-19. The donor label of this sample is uncertain.

The J gene is TRBJ1-5, the V gene TRBV16; D is ambiguous. CDR1 is KGHSY, CDR2 FQNENV, per germline. The CDR3 has 13 amino acids. Deletions cut 0 bases from V and 7 bases from J, with 7 bases between. The CDR3 protein is CASSQSAEQPQHF. The CDR3 DNA reads TGTGCCAGCAGCCAATCCGCGGAACAGCCCCAGCATTTT.

This chain connects TRBV19 to TRBJ2-1; 12 positions agree with TRBD2. V shed 5 bases, J shed 5 bases, and the junction held 4 bases outside the gene matches. This CDR3 region has 15 residues. CDR1 is LNHDA and CDR2 is SQIVND in the germline V gene (reference sequence). CDR3 coding DNA: TGTGCCAGTAGTGCGACTAGCGGGAGTAACAATGAGCAGTTCTTC. Translating it yields CASSATSGSNNEQFF.

V gene TRBV9 combines with J gene TRBJ2-1, with 8 bases that match TRBD2. V lost 0 bases to trimming and J lost 8 bases; unmatched junction nucleotides: 7. Germline V gives CDR1 SGDLS, CDR2 YYNGEE. The CDR3 totals 15 residues. The CDR3 spells CASSVAGGPVYEQFF. In DNA form, the CDR3 reads TGTGCCAGCAGCGTAGCGGGGGGGCCGGTCTATGAGCAGTTCTTC.

This clone was detected many times. The junction shows a germline mismatch at one end, possibly a read error. CDR3 protein: CASSDSRGAWQPQHF. The CDR3 nucleotides are TGTGCCAGCAGTGACTCCCGGGGGGCTTGGCAGCCCCAGCATTTT. The chain couples TRBV6-6 to TRBJ1-5, with D maybe TRBD1 (6 bases). CDR3 length equals 15 residues. Germline CDR1 is MNHNY and CDR2 is SVGAGI (reference sequence).

The table lists this clone with a count of one. The CDR3 sequence: CSVEFGLKNIQYF. The CDR3 bases are TGCAGCGTTGAATTTGGCCTGAAAAACATTCAGTACTTC. The gene calls are TRBV29-1 and TRBJ2-4; D remains ambiguous. The CDR3 has 13 amino acids. The ends were cut back, 2 bases at V and 4 bases at J, with 9 bases in the middle. CDR1 and CDR2 from the germline V gene are SQVTM and ANQGSEA.

The V gene is TRBV30, the J gene TRBJ1-5; D ambiguous. The germline CDR1 and CDR2 sequences are GTSNPN and SVGIG (reference sequence). Trimming left V 2 bases short and J 0 bases short, with 8 bases between. The CDR3 covers 14 residues. DNA of the CDR3: TGTGCCTGGAGTATTAGTCTTAGCAATCAGCCCCAGCATTTT. It encodes CAWSISLSNQPQHF.

The V and J genes are TRBV11-1 and TRBJ2-1, with D possibly TRBD2 on 5 matching bases. The CDR3 is 16 residues long. V was shortened by 4 bases and J by 2 bases, with 15 bases between the two germline ends. Germline-derived CDR1 and CDR2 are SGHAT and FQDESV (reference sequence). The CDR3 region has the DNA TGTGCCAGCAGCTCCCTCGCGGGCCTCGCCTACAATGAGCAGTTCTTC. Its protein is CASSSLAGLAYNEQFF.

The genes are TRBV19 and TRBJ2-1; 13 nucleotides line up with TRBD2. V was clipped by 7 bases and J by 3 bases; unmatched bases: 6. This CDR3 spans 16 amino acids. Germline V gene data show CDR1 as LNHDA and CDR2 as SQIVND (reference sequence). This chain's CDR3 is CASMPWTSGSYNEQFF. The CDR3 DNA sequence: TGTGCCAGTATGCCCTGGACTAGCGGGAGCTACAATGAGCAGTTCTTC.

CDR3 loop: CASSVDSGRALGAFF. The DNA of the CDR3 is TGTGCCAGCAGCGTAGATAGTGGCAGGGCCTTGGGAGCTTTCTTT. This sequence joins TRBV9 and TRBJ1-1, with D possibly TRBD1 on 5 matching bases. V lost 0 bases, J lost 10 bases, and 19 bases lay in between. Germline CDR1 and CDR2: SGDLS and YYNGEE. The CDR3 extends over 15 amino acids.

This rearrangement joins TRBV6-5 to TRBJ1-1, with D maybe TRBD1 (5 bases). The V gene lost 5 bases and the J gene lost 6 bases, with 19 bases spanning the gap. CDR3 length: 15 amino acids. Per the germline V gene, CDR1 is MNHEY and CDR2 is SVGAGI. Here the CDR3 reads CASSRPGGSGAEAFF. DNA of the CDR3: TGTGCCAGCAGTCGGCCGGGGGGGAGTGGTGCTGAAGCTTTCTTT.

The chain recombines TRBV6-5 with TRBJ2-7, with TRBD1 matching over 10 bases. This CDR3 has 14 residues. The V segment lost 6 bases and the J segment 3 bases; nucleotides outside the gene matches: 5. Looked up from germline, CDR1 is MNHEY and CDR2 is SVGAGI. The CDR3 spells CASRMTGGVYEQYF. Here the CDR3 DNA reads TGTGCCAGCAGGATGACAGGGGGCGTCTACGAGCAGTACTTC.

The chain employs TRBV7-9 and TRBJ2-4, with D perhaps TRBD2 (5 bases). The CDR3 loop spans 14 amino acids. The V end lost 5 bases, the J end lost 7 bases, and 15 bases lay between the germline ends. CDR1 is SEHNR and CDR2 is FQNEAQ in the germline V gene (reference sequence). The CDR3 coding sequence is TGTGCCAGCAGCAATGACATTTGGGAGAACATTCAGTACTTC. Protein: CASSNDIWENIQYF. Full variable domain (missing parts from reference TRBV7-9 and TRBJ2-4): DTGVSQNPRHKITKRGQNVTFRCDPISEHNRLYWYRQTLGQGPEFLTYFQNEAQLEKSRLLSDRFSAERPKGSFSTLEIQRTEQGDSAMYLCASSNDIWENIQYFGAGTRLSVL.

The gene calls are TRBV4-1 and TRBJ2-2; D is perhaps TRBD1 (5 bases). Germline lookup yields CDR1 MGHRA and CDR2 YSYEKL. V shed 1 base and J shed 5 bases, with 17 bases lying between them. The CDR3 is 17 amino acids. This CDR3 reads CASSQGGLMGRTGELFF. The DNA for the CDR3 is TGCGCCAGCAGCCAAGGCGGTCTTATGGGGCGAACCGGGGAGCTGTTTTTT.

The chain recombines TRBV28 with TRBJ1-5, with a weak D call TRBD1 (6 bases). Germline lookup yields CDR1 MDHEN and CDR2 SYDVKM. Between the trimmed V and J ends, which lost 6 bases and 6 bases, there was a span of 15 bases. CDR3 length equals 14 residues. CDR3 coding DNA: TGTGCCAGCAGCCCGGCGGGGGGCAGTCAGCCCCAGCATTTT. Its protein product is CASSPAGGSQPQHF.

The chain recombines TRBV5-1 with TRBJ2-5, with D perhaps matching TRBD2 (6 bases). CDR3 length: 13 amino acids. The V gene's germline CDR1 is SGHRS and CDR2 YFSETQ. V gave up 3 bases and J gave up 2 bases, with 8 bases separating them. The CDR3 sequence: CASSWDLQETQYF. The CDR3 nucleotides are TGCGCCAGCAGCTGGGACTTACAAGAGACCCAGTACTTC.

The chain uses TRBV5-4 and TRBJ2-1, with TRBD2 matching over 7 bases. Trimming at V came to 0 bases and at J to 8 bases, leaving 5 bases not matched to a gene. From germline, CDR1 is SGHNT and CDR2 YYREEE (reference sequence). The CDR3 runs 14 residues. DNA of the CDR3: TGTGCCAGCAGCTTGGACAGCGGGACCGATGAGCAGTTCTTC. Amino acid sequence: CASSLDSGTDEQFF.

V usage is TRBV5-1 and J usage is TRBJ2-2; D is perhaps TRBD2 (6 bases). From germline, CDR1 is SGHRS and CDR2 YFSETQ. The V gene lost 3 bases and the J gene lost 0 bases, with 15 bases spanning the gap. This CDR3 spans 17 amino acids. The CDR3 loop reads CASSSSLSGANTGELFF. In DNA, the CDR3 is TGCGCCAGCAGCTCATCGCTTAGCGGCGCGAACACCGGGGAGCTGTTTTTT.

The chain joins TRBV29-1 to TRBJ2-1, with D possibly being TRBD2 (6 bases). The germline CDR1 and CDR2 sequences are SQVTM and ANQGSEA. This CDR3 contains 14 residues. V lost 4 bases, J lost 0 bases, and 10 bases lay in between. CDR3 nucleotide sequence: TGCAGCGTTGCCCTTAGCGGCTCCTACAATGAGCAGTTCTTC. It specifies CSVALSGSYNEQFF.

The V call is TRBV5-1, the J call TRBJ2-7, with 7 bases fitting TRBD1. The junction had 4 bases not matched to a gene; V was cut back by 3 bases and J by 4 bases. Germline lookup yields CDR1 SGHRS and CDR2 YFSETQ. The CDR3 length is 13 residues. The CDR3 DNA is TGCGCCAGCAGCTCAGAGACAGGGTACGAGCAGTACTTC. Amino acids: CASSSETGYEQYF.

The V and J genes are TRBV10-1 and TRBJ1-1; D unclear. This CDR3 contains 14 residues. The V gene's germline CDR1 is WNHNN and CDR2 SYGVQD (reference sequence). V lost 2 bases and J lost 0, with 7 bases in between. The CDR3 spells CASSENTMNTEAFF. The CDR3 region has the DNA TGCGCCAGCAGTGAGAACACCATGAACACTGAAGCTTTCTTT.

This rearrangement joins TRBV9 to TRBJ2-2; D is possibly TRBD1 (7 bases). Germline V gene data show CDR1 as SGDLS and CDR2 as YYNGEE. Trimming took off 0 bases at V and 1 base at J, with 19 bases between the two ends. CDR3 size: 19 residues. CDR3 nucleotides: TGTGCCAGCAGCGTAGCGCGGGGCAGGGGGAACATGAACACCGGGGAGCTGTTTTTT. It is translated as CASSVARGRGNMNTGELFF.

The rearrangement links TRBV6-5 to TRBJ1-6, with D perhaps TRBD1 (6 bases). The CDR3 runs 13 residues. Germline lookup yields CDR1 MNHEY and CDR2 SVGAGI. Trimming shortened V by 11 bases and J by 8 bases, and 16 bases separated the two germline ends. Here the CDR3 reads CAGSNRVDSPLHF. CDR3 bases: TGTGCCGGATCCAACAGGGTGGATTCACCCCTCCACTTT.

The chain is built from TRBV5-1 and TRBJ2-5, with 7 positions matching TRBD2. Trimming at V came to 4 bases and at J to 2 bases, leaving 5 bases not matched to a gene. The CDR3 extends over 14 amino acids. Germline CDR1 and CDR2: SGHRS and YFSETQ. CDR3 nucleotide sequence: TGCGCCAGCAGCCCCGGGGGAGGGCAAGAGACCCAGTACTTC. It specifies CASSPGGGQETQYF.

J is TRBJ1-5 and V is TRBV28, with 9 positions matching TRBD1. Trimming removed 9 bases from V and 2 bases from J; junction bases left unmatched: 14. Germline loops: CDR1 MDHEN, CDR2 SYDVKM. CDR3 length: 17 residues. The CDR3 region is CASTGQGKGSGNQPQHF. Here the CDR3 DNA reads TGTGCCAGTACAGGACAGGGGAAGGGTTCGGGCAATCAGCCCCAGCATTTT.